The following is a T cell receptor (beta chain) sequence with its context. Its antigen is not identified. This sample is part of a study of cytomegalovirus exposure and HLA in healthy donors. The PCR had 60 Vbeta and 13 Jbeta primers. Data came from immunoSEQ multiplex PCR; TCRdb stores just in-frame clones and leaves some out. The table includes under 200,000 clones, around three quarters detected once. Study-wide results and caveats: Previous analysis showed most TCR beta V segments were productive about 87% or about 30% of the time. Cytomegalovirus association was listed for 150 to 200 TCR beta chains. Rarity held for most TCR sequences, but there were some public TCRs that occurred in many donors. In presence/absence analyses, roughly uniform sequencing depth across donors was assumed.

Germline CDR1 SNHLY, CDR2 FYNNEI. The CDR3 covers 13 residues. The V and J ends lost 7 bases and 7 bases, in that order; junction bases with no gene match: 10. This sequence joins TRBV2 and TRBJ2-7, with 7 bases that match TRBD2. The sequenced sample consisted of PBMCs. The sequence derives from a man between 40 and 49 years old in good health and CMV-seronegative. CDR3 nucleotides: TGTGCCAGCATCCAATCAGGAGCGGGGGAGCAGTACTTC. It is translated as CASIQSGAGEQYF.